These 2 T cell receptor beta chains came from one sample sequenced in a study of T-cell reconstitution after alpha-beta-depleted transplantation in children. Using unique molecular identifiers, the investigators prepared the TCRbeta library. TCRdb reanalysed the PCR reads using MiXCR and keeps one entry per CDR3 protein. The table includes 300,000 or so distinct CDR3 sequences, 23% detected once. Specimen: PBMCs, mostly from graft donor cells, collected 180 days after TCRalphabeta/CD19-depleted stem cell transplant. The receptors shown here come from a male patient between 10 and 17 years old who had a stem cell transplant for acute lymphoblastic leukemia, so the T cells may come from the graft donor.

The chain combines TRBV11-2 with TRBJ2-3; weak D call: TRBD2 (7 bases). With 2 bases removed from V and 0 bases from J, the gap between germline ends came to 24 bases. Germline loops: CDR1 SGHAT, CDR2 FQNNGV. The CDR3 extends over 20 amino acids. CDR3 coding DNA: TGTGCCAGCAGCTTAATTTGGGGGGGCGCAAGGACAGCAAGCACAGATACGCAGTATTTT. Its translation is CASSLIWGGARTASTDTQYF.

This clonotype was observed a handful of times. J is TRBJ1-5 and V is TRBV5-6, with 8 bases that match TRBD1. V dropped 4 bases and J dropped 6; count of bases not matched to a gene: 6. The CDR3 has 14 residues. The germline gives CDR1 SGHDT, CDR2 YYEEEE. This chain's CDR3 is CASSLTGAGQPQHF. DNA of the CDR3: TGTGCCAGCAGCCTGACAGGGGCCGGTCAGCCCCAGCATTTT.